This is a list of T cell receptor beta chains from one sample in a study of radiation and T cells in renal cell carcinoma. The data were produced by immunoSEQ multiplex PCR, yet TCRdb's version contains in-frame clones alone and is incomplete. The repertoire holds 130,000 or so clones, with roughly 85% as singletons. Specimen: blood, collected from a patient whose treatment included radiotherapy and nephrectomy. The source is a woman aged 50 to 60 with renal cell carcinoma. Each CDR3 is given with its conserved first and last residue. A D gene is named only where the DNA matches it firmly. Rows give clone size only sometimes, using once, few, many, or a class for an expanded clone.

TRBJ1-1 | NA | TRBV5-4 | NA | CASRIDGASNTEAFF | TGTGCCAGCAGGATTGACGGAGCCTCGAACACTGAAGCTTTCTTT
TRBJ1-5 | once | TRBV6-5 | NA | CASNPRGQGNQPQHF | TGTGCCAGCAATCCCCGGGGTCAGGGCAATCAGCCCCAGCATTTT
TRBJ2-4 | NA | TRBV5-4 | TRBD2 | CASSLERGALAKNIQYF | TGTGCCAGCAGCCTCGAGCGGGGGGCCCTAGCCAAAAACATTCAGTACTTC
TRBJ2-5 | NA | TRBV10-1 | NA | CASSPPPHMNPKRSQYF | TGCGCCAGCAGCCCTCCACCCCACATGAACCCAAAGAGATCCCAGTACTTC
TRBJ1-5 | NA | TRBV19 | NA | CASSRERDQPQHF | TGTGCCAGTAGTAGAGAGAGAGATCAGCCCCAGCATTTT
TRBJ2-1 | NA | TRBV18 | NA | CASSPLAGEQFF | TGTGCCAGCTCACCCCTTGCGGGTGAGCAGTTCTTC
TRBJ1-3 | NA | TRBV10-1 | NA | CASTPDLFSGNTIYF | TGCGCCAGCACCCCGGACCTGTTCTCTGGAAACACCATATATTTT
TRBJ1-5 | NA | TRBV5-1 | TRBD1 | CASSQGTGRNQPQHF | TGCGCCAGCAGCCAAGGGACAGGCCGAAATCAGCCCCAGCATTTT
TRBJ1-5 | NA | TRBV5-5 | NA | CASTTNMGQPQHF | TGTGCCAGCACCACAAACATGGGGCAGCCCCAGCATTTT
TRBJ2-5 | few | TRBV7-3 | NA | CASSFRPGETQYF | TGTGCCAGCAGCTTTAGACCGGGGGAGACCCAGTACTTC
TRBJ1-2 | once | TRBV2 | TRBD1 | CASREQGVSYGYTF | TGTGCCAGCAGGGAACAGGGGGTTTCGTATGGCTACACCTTC
TRBJ1-6 | few | TRBV7-2 | NA | CASSPSRSDSPLHF | TGTGCCAGCAGCCCCTCACGGTCAGATTCACCCCTCCACTTT
TRBJ2-7 | NA | TRBV6-5 | TRBD2 | CASSYGAGGTYEQYF | TGTGCCAGCAGTTACGGGGCGGGAGGCACCTACGAGCAGTACTTC
TRBJ1-2 | NA | TRBV7-8 | NA | CASSLVLGAGYGYTF | TGTGCCAGCAGCTTAGTCCTGGGGGCCGGCTATGGCTACACCTTC
TRBJ1-3 | few | TRBV18 | NA | CASSLTVQGRRNTIYF | TGTGCCAGCTCACTCACTGTTCAAGGACGGAGAAACACCATATATTTT
TRBJ2-7 | NA | TRBV5-1 | NA | CASSLGASFHEQYF | TGCGCCAGCAGCTTGGGGGCCTCCTTCCACGAGCAGTACTTC
TRBJ1-1 | few | TRBV5-1 | NA | CASSPSMNTEAFF | TGCGCCAGCAGCCCGTCAATGAACACTGAAGCTTTCTTT
TRBJ2-5 | NA | TRBV5-1 | TRBD1 | CASSSTGLQETQYF | TGCGCCAGCAGCTCGACAGGGCTCCAAGAGACCCAGTACTTC
TRBJ1-5 | NA | TRBV9 | NA | CASSASGGLNPQHF | TGTGCCAGCAGCGCCTCTGGGGGCCTCAATCCCCAGCATTTT
TRBJ2-5 | NA | TRBV5-1 | NA | CASSWISPGEETQYF | TGCGCCAGCAGCTGGATTTCCCCAGGGGAAGAGACCCAGTACTTC
TRBJ2-7 | NA | TRBV5-6 | TRBD2 | CASSTGTSGEGQYF | TGTGCCAGCAGCACGGGGACTAGCGGGGAAGGGCAGTACTTC
TRBJ2-3 | NA | TRBV29-1 | NA | CSGAGPTDTQYF | TGCAGCGGCGCGGGCCCCACAGATACGCAGTATTTT
TRBJ1-2 | NA | TRBV9 | TRBD1 | CASSVEGQGLEGYTF | TGTGCCAGCAGCGTAGAGGGACAGGGGTTGGAGGGCTACACCTTC
TRBJ2-3 | NA | TRBV6-4 | TRBD2 | CASSDSSGRATDTQYF | TGTGCCAGCAGTGACTCTAGCGGGAGGGCCACAGATACGCAGTATTTT
TRBJ2-7 | NA | TRBV9 | TRBD2 | CASSTSGTSREQYF | TGTGCCAGCAGCACGAGCGGGACTAGTCGGGAGCAGTACTTC
TRBJ1-2 | NA | TRBV7-2 | NA | CASSLLSFNYGYTF | TGTGCCAGCAGCTTACTAAGCTTTAACTATGGCTACACCTTC
TRBJ1-1 | NA | TRBV5-1 | NA | CASSLAGQGNTEAFF | TGCGCCAGCAGCTTGGCCGGTCAAGGGAACACTGAAGCTTTCTTT
TRBJ2-6 | NA | TRBV6-5 | NA | CASKVHRSGANVLTF | TGTGCCAGCAAGGTTCACCGCTCTGGGGCCAACGTCCTGACTTTC
TRBJ2-5 | NA | TRBV29-1 | TRBD2 | CSAGRAQETQYF | TGCAGCGCTGGGAGGGCCCAAGAGACCCAGTACTTC
TRBJ1-2 | NA | TRBV6-5 | NA | CASSYSGDLGYTF | TGTGCCAGCAGTTACTCGGGGGACCTTGGCTACACCTTC
TRBJ2-7 | NA | TRBV30 | NA | CAWIRDRGDYEQYF | TGTGCCTGGATCCGGGACCGTGGGGACTACGAGCAGTACTTC
TRBJ1-1 | NA | TRBV5-1 | TRBD1 | CASSFSLGQGSTEAFF | TGCGCCAGCAGCTTCTCACTGGGACAGGGGAGCACTGAAGCTTTCTTT
TRBJ2-3 | NA | TRBV19 | NA | CASRPGGTDTQYF | TGTGCCAGTAGGCCAGGCGGCACAGATACGCAGTATTTT
TRBJ2-1 | NA | TRBV6-5 | TRBD1 | CASSYKPGGYNEQFF | TGTGCCAGCAGTTACAAGCCAGGGGGCTACAATGAGCAGTTCTTC